This T cell receptor beta chain emerged from a study of T cells in Graves' hyperthyroidism and ophthalmopathy. Study conclusions and caveats: Median prediction lead before ophthalmopathy onset was six to eight months with the model.

This CDR3 is built from 14 residues. Trimming removed 3 bases from V and 0 bases from J, with 8 bases in between. Germline V gene data show CDR1 as LNHDA and CDR2 as SQIVND (reference sequence). This clonotype showed up many times. Its antigen is not known. TCR beta CDR3 regions were amplified from RNA. Initially, a first-round RT-PCR of the TCR CDR3 employed the HTBI primer set. TCRdb redid the calling of the multiplex PCR reads with MiXCR, one entry per CDR3 protein. The sample yields fewer than 650,000 distinct CDR3 sequences, approximately 14% seen once. In patients aged 18 to 65, hyperthyroidism was newly diagnosed, with duration under 2 months. Exclusion criteria comprised uncontrolled infection, other autoimmune disease, pregnancy or lactation. Orbital computed tomography and thyroid ultrasound, together with serum TRAb and thyroxine and clinical symptoms, were used for diagnoses.

This receptor was obtained from a woman aged 25-40 years with Graves' hyperthyroidism that later progressed to Graves' ophthalmopathy. Input material: blood. The chain couples TRBV19 to TRBJ1-2, with D unclear. The CDR3 reads CASSITEANYGYTF. As DNA, the CDR3 is TGTGCCAGTAGTATTACGGAGGCTAACTATGGCTACACCTTC. The full variable domain, rest sourced from reference TRBV19 and TRBJ1-2, is DGGITQSPKYLFRKEGQNVTLSCEQNLNHDAMYWYRQDPGQGLRLIYYSQIVNDFQKGDIAEGYSVSREKKESFPLTVTSAQKNPTAFYLCASSITEANYGYTFGSGTRLTVV.